Presented here are 28 T cell receptor beta chains from one specimen sequenced in a study of blood T cell repertoires in COVID-19. Profiled with immunoSEQ multiplex PCR; TCRdb holds only in-frame clones, not every one. Among 53,000 or so clones, 90% to 95% were seen once, and the ten largest hold 2.5% to 3.5%. Sample: peripheral blood. The receptors here all came from a human donor in a cohort sampled during active COVID-19.

The V call is TRBV14, the J call TRBJ2-3, with TRBD2 matching over 7 bases. V was pared by 3 bases and J by 4 bases, with 4 bases of the junction left unmatched. Germline loops: CDR1 SGHDN, CDR2 FVKESK. This CDR3 contains 14 residues. For the CDR3, the DNA is TGTGCCAGCAGCCATTTCCGGGGGGCAGATACGCAGTATTTT. The encoded protein is CASSHFRGADTQYF.

The chain links TRBV5-4 to TRBJ1-2; possible D gene TRBD1, 5 bases. The germline V and J ends were trimmed by 4 bases and 4 bases, with 14 bases remaining between them. This CDR3 comprises 14 residues. Germline CDR1 and CDR2: SGHNT and YYREEE (reference sequence). CDR3 sequence: CASSPAGKRYGYTF. The CDR3 coding sequence is TGTGCCAGCAGCCCCGCAGGGAAGCGCTATGGCTACACCTTC.

The chain links TRBV6-5 to TRBJ1-2; D remains ambiguous. This CDR3 has 12 amino acids. The V gene's germline CDR1 is MNHEY and CDR2 SVGAGI. V gave up 4 bases and J gave up 5 bases, with 8 bases separating them. The chain's CDR3 is CASSSGIYGYTF. The CDR3 DNA reads as TGTGCCAGCAGTTCCGGGATTTATGGCTACACCTTC.

This chain links TRBV10-3 with TRBJ1-3; tentative D call: TRBD1 (5 bases). Looked up from germline, CDR1 is ENHRY and CDR2 is SYGVKD. This CDR3 is built from 15 residues. V was trimmed by 3 bases and J by 0 bases, leaving 9 bases between them. The CDR3 spells CAISDGAASGNTIYF. CDR3 bases: TGTGCCATCAGTGATGGGGCAGCCTCTGGAAACACCATATATTTT.

The chain couples TRBV12-5 to TRBJ1-1; no firm D call. Germline V lookup: CDR1 LGHNT, CDR2 FRNRAP. V was shortened by 1 base and J by 0 bases, with 3 bases between the two germline ends. The CDR3 extends over 13 amino acids. The CDR3 region is CASGLAVNTEAFF. The CDR3 DNA follows: TGTGCTAGTGGTTTGGCAGTGAACACTGAAGCTTTCTTT.

V and J are TRBV24-1 and TRBJ2-2, with TRBD2 identical over 11 bases. From germline, CDR1 is KGHDR and CDR2 SFDVKD. V trimming: 2 bases; J trimming: 3 bases; junction bases outside the gene matches: 4. The CDR3 totals 17 residues. In DNA form, the CDR3 reads TGTGCCACCAGTGATTGGACTAGCGGGCTAGACACCGGGGAGCTGTTTTTT. This gives the protein CATSDWTSGLDTGELFF.

V and J are TRBV18 and TRBJ1-1; D might be TRBD1 (6 bases). Germline loops: CDR1 KGHSH, CDR2 LQKENI. The CDR3 covers 13 residues. V lost 4 bases, J lost 3 bases, and 9 bases lay in between. The chain's CDR3 is CASSLRQDTEAFF. The CDR3 DNA reads TGTGCCAGCTCACTCAGACAGGACACTGAAGCTTTCTTT.

The chain couples TRBV7-6 to TRBJ2-3; possible D gene TRBD2, 6 bases. The length of the CDR3 is 18 residues. V was shortened by 4 bases and J by 1 base, with 21 bases between the two germline ends. CDR1 is SGHVS and CDR2 is FNYEAQ in the germline V gene. For the CDR3, the DNA is TGTGCCAGCAGCTACACCCCGCCCCCCCTAGCGCGCACAGATACGCAGTATTTT. It codes for CASSYTPPPLARTDTQYF. Looking up the rest from reference TRBV7-6 and TRBJ2-3 gives the full variable domain: GAGVSQSPRYKVTKRGQDVALRCDPISGHVSLYWYRQALGQGPEFLTYFNYEAQQDKSGLPNDRFSAERPEGSISTLTIQRTEQRDSAMYRCASSYTPPPLARTDTQYFGPGTRLTVL.

This clone was recorded only once. The CDR3 DNA is TGTGCCAGCAGATTTTGGCTCCACGAGCAGTACTTC. Its protein product is CASRFWLHEQYF. V usage is TRBV2 and J usage is TRBJ2-7; no reliable D call. The V gene lost 6 bases and the J gene lost 5 bases, with 11 bases spanning the gap. Germline CDR1 reads SNHLY; CDR2 reads FYNNEI. The CDR3 contains 12 residues. The whole variable domain, filled in from reference TRBV2 and TRBJ2-7, reads EPEVTQTPSHQVTQMGQEVILRCVPISNHLYFYWYRQILGQKVEFLVSFYNNEISEKSEIFDDQFSVERPDGSNFTLKIRSTKLEDSAMYFCASRFWLHEQYFGPGTRLTVT.

The gene calls are TRBV2 and TRBJ2-5; tentatively, D is TRBD2 (6 bases). CDR3 length: 12 amino acids. Looked up from germline, CDR1 is SNHLY and CDR2 is FYNNEI. V gave up 3 bases and J gave up 4 bases, with 6 bases separating them. CDR3 in amino acids: CASSERGETQYF. Here the CDR3 DNA reads TGTGCCAGCAGTGAGCGGGGAGAGACCCAGTACTTC.

This rearrangement joins TRBV6-6 to TRBJ2-2; no clear D gene. This CDR3 comprises 14 residues. Germline CDR1 is MNHNY and CDR2 is SVGAGI (reference sequence). Between the trimmed V and J ends, which lost 6 bases and 3 bases, there was a span of 11 bases. CDR3 nucleotide sequence: TGTGCCAGCAGCCCGCTAAAATACACCGGGGAGCTGTTTTTT. Translation gives CASSPLKYTGELFF.

The chain links TRBV19 to TRBJ1-6, with D possibly TRBD1 on 5 matching bases. Trimming pared 4 bases from V and 6 bases from J, leaving 16 bases between. Germline assignment: CDR1 LNHDA and CDR2 SQIVND (reference sequence). The CDR3 is 16 residues long. In DNA form, the CDR3 reads TGTGCCAGTAGTACCACAGGCCCCCTCCGTAATTCACCCCTCCACTTT. It encodes CASSTTGPLRNSPLHF. Together with reference TRBV19 and TRBJ1-6, the CDR3 gives the full variable domain: DGGITQSPKYLFRKEGQNVTLSCEQNLNHDAMYWYRQDPGQGLRLIYYSQIVNDFQKGDIAEGYSVSREKKESFPLTVTSAQKNPTAFYLCASSTTGPLRNSPLHFGNGTRLTVT.

This chain connects TRBV9 to TRBJ1-1, with no clear D. V lost 0 bases and J 6 bases, leaving 12 bases between the germline ends. Germline V gene sequence: CDR1 SGDLS, CDR2 YYNGEE. This CDR3 is 14 amino acids long. This chain's CDR3 is CASSVGFEIAEAFF. CDR3 nucleotides: TGTGCCAGCAGCGTAGGCTTCGAGATTGCTGAAGCTTTCTTT.

The rearrangement links TRBV28 to TRBJ1-1; D is possibly TRBD1 (5 bases). Trimming shortened V by 5 bases and J by 5 bases, and 9 bases separated the two germline ends. Germline CDR1 and CDR2: MDHEN and SYDVKM. The CDR3 contains 12 residues. The DNA of the CDR3 is TGTGCCAGCAGTGAACAGGAGACTGAAGCTTTCTTT. It translates to CASSEQETEAFF.

This chain joins TRBV6-6 and TRBJ2-5; 9 bases align to TRBD1. J was trimmed by 3 bases and V by 4 bases; bases with no gene match: 0. Germline lookup yields CDR1 MNHNY and CDR2 SVGAGI (reference sequence). The CDR3 has 13 residues. CDR3 sequence (DNA): TGTGCCAGCAGTTGGGACAGGGAAGAGACCCAGTACTTC. This sequence encodes CASSWDREETQYF.

The chain employs TRBV6-5 and TRBJ2-1; D gene ambiguous. The CDR3 spans 15 residues. The V end was cut by 4 bases, the J end by 4 bases, with 14 bases between. CDR1 MNHEY and CDR2 SVGAGI come from the germline V gene. The CDR3 DNA reads TGTGCCAGCAGTTCAACCTTCAACAGATACAATGAGCAGTTCTTC. This gives the protein CASSSTFNRYNEQFF.

The chain couples TRBV9 to TRBJ1-2; tentatively, D is TRBD1 (6 bases). The germline CDR1 and CDR2 sequences are SGDLS and YYNGEE. Trimming cost V 0 bases and J 6 bases, with 12 bases left between them. The CDR3 has 14 residues. Here the CDR3 DNA reads TGTGCCAGCAGCGTAGCTATCAGGGGCGATGGCTACACCTTC. This translates into CASSVAIRGDGYTF. The whole variable domain, filled in from reference TRBV9 and TRBJ1-2, reads DSGVTQTPKHLITATGQRVTLRCSPRSGDLSVYWYQQSLDQGLQFLIQYYNGEERAKGNILERFSAQQFPDLHSELNLSSLELGDSALYFCASSVAIRGDGYTFGSGTRLTVV.

This clone has only one observation. The J gene is TRBJ1-3, the V gene TRBV7-2; tentative D call: TRBD1 (5 bases). CDR1 and CDR2 from the germline V gene are SGHTA and FQGNSA. The CDR3 runs 14 residues. The V gene lost 1 base and the J gene lost 8 bases, with 12 bases spanning the gap. Here the CDR3 DNA reads TGTGCCAGCAGCTTAGGGGGATGGGGGGACACCATATATTTT. Residues: CASSLGGWGDTIYF.

The chain carries TRBV30 and TRBJ1-4; possible D gene TRBD1, 5 bases. Germline assignment: CDR1 GTSNPN and CDR2 SVGIG (reference sequence). CDR3 size: 16 residues. V was trimmed by 2 bases and J by 8 bases, leaving 21 bases between them. CDR3 loop: CAWSPSRVRNREKLFF. CDR3 DNA sequence: TGTGCCTGGAGTCCATCCAGGGTGAGGAATAGAGAAAAACTGTTTTTT.

The chain combines TRBV7-2 with TRBJ2-7, with D perhaps matching TRBD2 (6 bases). Between the trimmed V and J ends, which lost 0 bases and 7 bases, there was a span of 16 bases. The CDR3 consists of 15 residues. From germline, CDR1 is SGHTA and CDR2 FQGNSA. The CDR3 coding sequence is TGTGCCAGCAGCTTAGCTTCCAGCGGGTTGGGGGAGCAGTACTTC. As protein: CASSLASSGLGEQYF.

V usage is TRBV7-8 and J usage is TRBJ2-1; D is perhaps TRBD2 (6 bases). CDR3 size: 19 residues. V was cut by 5 bases and J by 3 bases, with 26 bases left in between. Germline values: CDR1 SGHVS, CDR2 FQNEAQ. The CDR3 sequence is CASSHRTRVGTDIYNEQFF. CDR3 in DNA: TGTGCCAGCAGCCATAGAACCCGGGTGGGGACTGATATCTACAATGAGCAGTTCTTC.

The chain employs TRBV19 and TRBJ2-2, with unresolved D. CDR1 and CDR2 (germline): LNHDA, SQIVND (reference sequence). The CDR3 is 15 amino acids. Trimming stripped 6 bases from V and 0 bases from J, with 11 bases between. This CDR3 reads CASRPNNANTGELFF. CDR3 nucleotide sequence: TGTGCCAGTAGGCCCAACAACGCGAACACCGGGGAGCTGTTTTTT.

This clone was detected once. The V call is TRBV12-3 or TRBV12-4, the J call TRBJ2-1, with D uncertain. Trimming removed 5 bases from V and 7 bases from J, with 12 bases in between. The CDR3 has 13 residues. The CDR3 bases are TGTGCCAGCAGTCTGCGCGGCCTGAATGAGCAGTTCTTC. Translated, it gives CASSLRGLNEQFF.

The chain has TRBV6-5 and TRBJ2-1; TRBD1 matches 11 bases. The germline gives CDR1 MNHEY, CDR2 SVGAGI. The V gene end was trimmed by 6 bases and the J gene end by 5 bases; junction bases not matched to a gene: 3. The CDR3 runs 14 residues. This chain's CDR3 is CASSRDRGDNEQFF. The CDR3 DNA reads TGTGCCAGCAGCCGGGACAGGGGGGACAATGAGCAGTTCTTC.

The gene calls are TRBV5-1 and TRBJ2-2; D is possibly TRBD1 (6 bases). Germline loops: CDR1 SGHRS, CDR2 YFSETQ. The germline V and J ends were trimmed by 6 bases and 4 bases, with 19 bases remaining between them. This CDR3 region has 16 residues. The CDR3 reads CASKHRHRDSTGELFF. The CDR3 DNA reads TGCGCCAGCAAACACCGGCACAGGGATAGCACCGGGGAGCTGTTTTTT. The whole variable domain, filled in from reference TRBV5-1 and TRBJ2-2, reads KAGVTQTPRYLIKTRGQQVTLSCSPISGHRSVSWYQQTPGQGLQFLFEYFSETQRNKGNFPGRFSGRQFSNSRSEMNVSTLELGDSALYLCASKHRHRDSTGELFFGEGSRLTVL.

The chain couples TRBV24-1 to TRBJ2-1, with 8 bases fitting TRBD1. The CDR3 loop spans 16 amino acids. Losses at the gene ends were 3 bases for V and 8 bases for J; bases not matched to a gene: 11. From germline, CDR1 is KGHDR and CDR2 SFDVKD. This CDR3 is CATSDIPWDRRDEQFF. DNA for the CDR3: TGTGCCACCAGTGATATTCCGTGGGACAGGCGGGATGAGCAGTTCTTC.

This chain joins TRBV7-8 and TRBJ2-5; perhaps TRBD2 as D (5 bases). The V end was cut by 2 bases, the J end by 2 bases, with 9 bases between. CDR1 and CDR2 from the germline V gene are SGHVS and FQNEAQ. The CDR3 loop spans 14 amino acids. CDR3 amino acids: CASSLRRGQETQYF. CDR3 nucleotides: TGTGCCAGCAGCTTACGACGCGGGCAAGAGACCCAGTACTTC.

CDR3 nucleotides: TGTGCCACCCGACTAGCGGGAGGAAACAATGAGCAGTTCTTC. Amino acid sequence: CATRLAGGNNEQFF. This chain connects TRBV10-3 to TRBJ2-1, with 13 bases lining up with TRBD2. The CDR3 is 14 residues long. In germline, CDR1 is ENHRY, CDR2 SYGVKD. The V gene end was trimmed by 10 bases and the J gene end by 5 bases; junction bases not matched to a gene: 5.